The 32 T cell receptor beta chains below all came from one sample that was sequenced in a study of T-cell memory formation after mild COVID-19. A single record per CDR3 protein comes from TCRdb applying MiXCR to the 5' RACE reads. The table has 44,000 or so distinct CDR3 sequences, less than 9.5% seen once. Sequenced: PBMCs or a T cell subset sorted from them (not recorded which). The source is an adult woman who had mild COVID-19 (a few samples of this study predate the infection). Cell type and time point are not known.

This clonotype was recorded a few times. The genes are TRBV5-1 and TRBJ1-2; D is undetermined. The CDR3 length is 14 residues. The V gene's germline CDR1 is SGHRS and CDR2 YFSETQ. Trimming stripped 0 bases from V and 4 bases from J, with 10 bases between. CDR3: CASSLAGRFYGYTF. CDR3 DNA sequence: TGCGCCAGCAGCTTGGCCGGCAGGTTCTATGGCTACACCTTC.

The V and J genes are TRBV6-5 and TRBJ1-1, with D unresolved. The germline V gene has CDR1 MNHEY and CDR2 SVGAGI. The CDR3 spans 11 residues. Trimming removed 6 bases at V and 0 bases at J, with 2 bases between. In DNA, the CDR3 is TGTGCCAGCAGGTTGAACACTGAAGCTTTCTTT. This encodes CASRLNTEAFF.

This clonotype was seen repeatedly, ten times or more. V and J are TRBV7-9 and TRBJ1-1; a possible D gene is TRBD1 (5 bases). The CDR3 length is 11 residues. Between the trimmed V and J ends, which lost 4 bases and 6 bases, there was a span of 6 bases. The V gene's germline CDR1 is SEHNR and CDR2 FQNEAQ (reference sequence). Here the CDR3 DNA reads TGTGCCAGCAGCTCAGGGCCTGAAGCTTTCTTT. It yields the protein CASSSGPEAFF.

This chain joins TRBV27 and TRBJ1-2; the match to TRBD1 covers 9 bases. Germline assignment: CDR1 MNHEY and CDR2 SMNVEV (reference sequence). The ends lost 6 bases at V and 4 bases at J; junction bases unmatched: 21. The CDR3 totals 19 residues. This chain's CDR3 is CASSSLPGTGTSVTYGYTF. In DNA, the CDR3 is TGTGCCAGCAGCTCTCTACCCGGGACAGGGACTTCGGTTACCTATGGCTACACCTTC.

This clonotype has a count of ten or more. CDR3 protein: CAISPYRGQPQHF. CDR3 DNA sequence: TGTGCCATCAGTCCATACAGGGGCCAGCCCCAGCATTTT. V is TRBV10-3 and J is TRBJ1-5, with 7 bases lining up with TRBD1. V lost 5 bases and J lost 7; bases outside the gene matches: 5. This CDR3 is 13 amino acids long. Germline V gene data show CDR1 as ENHRY and CDR2 as SYGVKD.

This clonotype has more than one count but fewer than ten. The J gene is TRBJ1-1, the V gene TRBV6-1; unclear D gene. Per germline, CDR1 MNHNS and CDR2 SASEGT. With 9 bases removed from V and 0 bases from J, the gap between germline ends came to 17 bases. The CDR3 extends over 15 amino acids. The CDR3 spells CASSLLRLMNTEAFF. CDR3 DNA: TGTGCCAGTTCCCTTCTGCGACTGATGAACACTGAAGCTTTCTTT.

This clonotype was counted a few times. The V and J genes are TRBV7-2 and TRBJ1-5, with a weak D call TRBD1 (5 bases). V lost 5 bases, J lost 5 bases, and 19 bases lay in between. This CDR3 is 16 amino acids long. Germline-derived CDR1 and CDR2 are SGHTA and FQGNSA. CDR3: CASSPRGRALDQPQHF. The CDR3 nucleotides read TGTGCCAGCAGCCCTCGAGGCAGGGCCCTAGATCAGCCCCAGCATTTT.

This clonotype came up a few times. The J gene is TRBJ2-7, the V gene TRBV7-9; 10 bases line up with TRBD2. The CDR3 runs to 17 residues. Germline-derived CDR1 and CDR2 are SEHNR and FQNEAQ (reference sequence). With 1 base clipped from V and 4 bases from J, the junction kept 10 bases outside the gene matches. The CDR3 protein is CASSLGLASGSIYEQYF. CDR3 nucleotides: TGTGCCAGCAGCTTAGGGCTCGCTAGCGGGAGTATATACGAGCAGTACTTC.

The rearrangement uses TRBV12-3 or TRBV12-4 and TRBJ2-1; 8 bases agree with TRBD1. This CDR3 spans 15 amino acids. V gave up 5 bases and J gave up 3 bases; unmatched junction bases: 6. In nucleotides, the CDR3 is TGTGCCAGCAGTCCACAGGGGGTTGGCTACAATGAGCAGTTCTTC. Translating gives CASSPQGVGYNEQFF.

The chain couples TRBV12-3 or TRBV12-4 to TRBJ1-6; D call uncertain. CDR3 size: 12 residues. Deletions cut 6 bases from V and 9 bases from J, with 9 bases between. For the CDR3, the DNA is TGTGCCAGCAGCGGCGTGGGTTCACCCCTCCACTTT. As protein: CASSGVGSPLHF.

This clonotype came up many times. V and J are TRBV20-1 and TRBJ2-1, with a possible D match to TRBD2 (5 bases). Trimming removed 7 bases from V and 3 bases from J, with 16 bases in between. The length of the CDR3 is 14 residues. Germline-derived CDR1 and CDR2 are DFQATT and SNEGSKA (reference sequence). The CDR3 region is CSGRRSGNYNEQFF. In nucleotides, the CDR3 is TGCAGTGGTAGGAGAAGCGGAAACTACAATGAGCAGTTCTTC.

This clonotype appeared a few times. This chain joins TRBV3-1 and TRBJ1-2; D may be TRBD1 (6 bases). CDR1 and CDR2 from the germline V gene are LGHDT and YNNKEL (reference sequence). This CDR3 is built from 12 residues. The V end was cut by 4 bases, the J end by 8 bases, with 11 bases between. The CDR3 DNA reads as TGTGCCAGCAGCCTCAGGGGTAGAGGCTACACCTTC. It specifies CASSLRGRGYTF.

This clonotype occurred a few times. The rearrangement joins TRBV19 to TRBJ2-1; 14 bases align to TRBD2. This CDR3 has 15 residues. Germline V CDR1 and CDR2: LNHDA, SQIVND (reference sequence). V shed 6 bases, J shed 7 bases, and the junction held 5 bases outside the gene matches. CDR3 residues: CASRGLAGDSNEQFF. CDR3 in DNA: TGTGCCAGTAGGGGACTAGCGGGAGATTCTAATGAGCAGTTCTTC.

This clonotype was picked up a small number of times. The V and J genes are TRBV3-1 and TRBJ1-3; 11 bases align to TRBD1. V dropped 5 bases and J dropped 0; count of bases not matched to a gene: 3. CDR1 and CDR2 from the germline V gene are LGHDT and YNNKEL (reference sequence). This CDR3 is 16 amino acids long. CDR3 coding DNA: TGTGCCAGCAGCTGGACAGGGGGCGTCTCTGGAAACACCATATATTTT. This sequence encodes CASSWTGGVSGNTIYF.

A note on this clonotype: This may arise from a read error, as a much more abundant clone is one base away. This chain's CDR3 is CASSTGGGHIQYF. The CDR3 nucleotides read TGTGCCAGCAGTACGGGAGGGGGTCACATTCAGTACTTC. The genes are TRBV7-2 and TRBJ2-4, with 8 positions matching TRBD2. CDR3 length equals 13 residues. The V segment lost 6 bases and the J segment 8 bases; nucleotides outside the gene matches: 6. Germline CDR1 reads SGHTA; CDR2 reads FQGNSA.

This clonotype was observed a few times. This chain uses TRBV20-1 with TRBJ2-5; D unclear. The germline gives CDR1 DFQATT, CDR2 SNEGSKA (reference sequence). This CDR3 spans 13 amino acids. The V end was cut by 6 bases, the J end by 2 bases, with 13 bases between. CDR3 coding DNA: TGCAGTGCCCCTATCCGGTTACAAGAGACCCAGTACTTC. It is translated as CSAPIRLQETQYF.

This chain connects TRBV5-1 to TRBJ1-6; TRBD1 matches 10 bases. The CDR3 length is 15 residues. The germline CDR1 and CDR2 sequences are SGHRS and YFSETQ. The V segment lost 4 bases and the J segment 8 bases; nucleotides outside the gene matches: 6. The CDR3 sequence is CASSTGQGDDSPLHF. CDR3 coding DNA: TGCGCCAGCAGCACAGGACAGGGGGACGATTCACCCCTCCACTTT. Full variable domain (missing parts from reference TRBV5-1 and TRBJ1-6): KAGVTQTPRYLIKTRGQQVTLSCSPISGHRSVSWYQQTPGQGLQFLFEYFSETQRNKGNFPGRFSGRQFSNSRSEMNVSTLELGDSALYLCASSTGQGDDSPLHFGNGTRLTVT.

This clonotype was seen a handful of times. The V gene is TRBV7-8, the J gene TRBJ2-5, with a possible D match to TRBD2 (7 bases). CDR3 size: 14 residues. Germline values: CDR1 SGHVS, CDR2 FQNEAQ. V was clipped by 8 bases and J by 5 bases, with 18 bases between them. CDR3 region: CASGGGLLRETQYF. DNA of the CDR3: TGTGCCAGCGGGGGGGGCCTCCTGAGGGAGACCCAGTACTTC.

This clonotype was found a few times. J is TRBJ1-1 and V is TRBV10-3, with 7 positions matching TRBD1. After removal of 6 bases from V and 2 bases from J, the junction contained 3 bases not matched to a gene. The CDR3 spans 13 residues. Germline CDR1 is ENHRY and CDR2 is SYGVKD. The CDR3 here is CAIRDRINTEAFF. The CDR3 DNA follows: TGTGCCATCAGGGACAGGATCAACACTGAAGCTTTCTTT.

At least ten counts were recorded for this clonotype. At one end, the junction sequence differs from germline, possibly due to a read error. V gene TRBV7-7 combines with J gene TRBJ2-3; 8 bases align to TRBD2. Germline CDR1 reads SSHAT; CDR2 reads FNYEAQ (reference sequence). The CDR3 is made up of 18 amino acids. Here the CDR3 reads CASSFHPSVAGNTDTQYF. The CDR3 DNA reads as TGTGCTAGCAGCTTCCACCCCTCAGTAGCGGGAAACACAGATACGCAGTATTTT.

In this sample, this clonotype turned up a few times. The gene calls are TRBV4-3 and TRBJ2-5; possible D gene TRBD1, 6 bases. The CDR3 has 15 amino acids. V was cut by 2 bases and J by 3 bases, with 13 bases left in between. Germline V gene sequence: CDR1 LGHNA, CDR2 YSLEER. The CDR3 sequence: CASSQYERQEETQYF. CDR3 nucleotides: TGCGCCAGCAGCCAATACGAAAGACAGGAAGAGACCCAGTACTTC.

J is TRBJ1-5 and V is TRBV3-1; no clear D. The germline V gene encodes CDR1 LGHDT and CDR2 YNNKEL (reference sequence). The CDR3 is 13 amino acids. V was clipped by 0 bases and J by 7 bases, with 7 bases between them. The CDR3 coding sequence is TGTGCCAGCAGCCAAGACGGGCAACAGCCCCAGCATTTT. It specifies CASSQDGQQPQHF.

This clonotype appeared many times. One end of the junction fails to match germline, which may point to a read error. V usage is TRBV2 and J usage is TRBJ1-1; D is ambiguous. The germline V gene has CDR1 SNHLY and CDR2 FYNNEI. This CDR3 region has 15 residues. The chain's CDR3 is CASRTLTDPNAEAFF. The CDR3 DNA sequence: TGTGCCAGCAGAACCCTGACGGACCCGAACGCTGAAGCTTTCTTT.

The genes are TRBV5-1 and TRBJ2-3; 8 nucleotides agree with TRBD2. Germline V gene lookup returns CDR1 SGHRS and CDR2 YFSETQ. The CDR3 totals 16 residues. Trimming cost V 4 bases and J 0 bases; bases outside gene matches: 7. The CDR3 loop is CASSNGLAGSTDTQYF. The DNA for the CDR3 is TGCGCCAGCAGCAACGGACTAGCTGGGAGCACAGATACGCAGTATTTT.

The table lists this clonotype with many counts. The gene calls are TRBV29-1 and TRBJ2-1; the match to TRBD2 covers 10 bases. This CDR3 is built from 13 residues. Germline V gene data show CDR1 as SQVTM and CDR2 as ANQGSEA. CDR3 residues: CRVIAGGYNEQFF. In nucleotides, the CDR3 is TGCAGGGTCATAGCGGGGGGTTACAATGAGCAGTTCTTC.

This clonotype came up a few times. The chain has TRBV7-2 and TRBJ1-5; 9 bases agree with TRBD1. The V segment lost 5 bases and the J segment 1 base; nucleotides outside the gene matches: 9. Per the germline V gene, CDR1 is SGHTA and CDR2 is FQGNSA. The CDR3 is 17 residues long. Here the CDR3 DNA reads TGTGCCAGCAGCCAGGACAGGGGAGGACTCAGCAATCAGCCCCAGCATTTT. Protein product: CASSQDRGGLSNQPQHF.

This clonotype was detected many times. An end of the junction differs from the germline gene, which may be a read error. The gene calls are TRBV5-1 and TRBJ2-5; 7 nucleotides line up with TRBD1. The germline gives CDR1 SGHRS, CDR2 YFSETQ. CDR3 length: 14 residues. The CDR3 sequence is CASSLQGQQGTQYF. The CDR3 bases are TGCGCCAGCAGCTTGCAGGGACAGCAAGGGACCCAGTACTTC.

There are a few counts of this clonotype. The chain couples TRBV6-5 to TRBJ2-7; D possibly corresponds to TRBD1 (6 bases). Trimming pared 7 bases from V and 3 bases from J, leaving 16 bases between. Germline V gives CDR1 MNHEY, CDR2 SVGAGI. The CDR3 extends over 14 amino acids. For the CDR3, the DNA is TGTGCCAGCACCCGCCCAGGGGACGGCTACGAGCAGTACTTC. This codes for CASTRPGDGYEQYF.

This clonotype was found a few times. DNA for the CDR3: TGTGCCAGCAGCCGGGACAGGGGCCTGGAGCAGTACTTC. It specifies CASSRDRGLEQYF. The rearrangement joins TRBV6-1 to TRBJ2-7; 10 bases are shared with TRBD1. CDR1 and CDR2 (germline): MNHNS, SASEGT. V dropped 6 bases and J dropped 7; count of bases not matched to a gene: 6. The CDR3 contains 13 residues.

This clonotype has only a few counts. The CDR3 is CASPPGAQGANVLTF. CDR3 in DNA: TGTGCCAGTCCCCCAGGGGCGCAGGGGGCCAACGTCCTGACTTTC. This chain links TRBV7-9 with TRBJ2-6; maybe TRBD1 (6 bases). CDR1 and CDR2 (germline): SEHNR, FQNEAQ (reference sequence). V lost 9 bases, J lost 4 bases, and 16 bases lay in between. The length of the CDR3 is 15 residues.

The chain is built from TRBV4-1 and TRBJ2-5; D remains unclear. The CDR3 covers 13 residues. V lost 1 base to trimming and J lost 6 bases, with 9 bases between them. Germline V gives CDR1 MGHRA, CDR2 YSYEKL. The CDR3 bases are TGCGCCAGCAGCCAAGTCCCGAGCCAGACCCAGTACTTC. Amino acid sequence: CASSQVPSQTQYF.

The chain joins TRBV12-3 or TRBV12-4 to TRBJ2-1; 8 bases match TRBD2. The CDR3 consists of 15 residues. J gave up 0 bases and V 3 bases, and 1 base lay outside the gene matches. The CDR3 here is CASSFGTSSYNEQFF. The CDR3 DNA reads TGTGCCAGCAGTTTTGGGACTAGCTCCTACAATGAGCAGTTCTTC.